This T cell receptor beta chain was identified during a study of T cell clones after liver transplantation. Study-wide background: Samples came from ITN030ST, which attempted immunosuppression withdrawal within 2 years of liver transplantation.

The CDR3 is 11 residues long. CDR1 and CDR2 (germline): SGHAT, FQNNGV. The ends lost 5 bases at V and 11 bases at J; junction bases unmatched: 5. This clone has more than one count but fewer than ten. The table came from immunoSEQ multiplex PCR; TCRdb's copy has only in-frame clones and leaves some out. The sample lists tens of thousands of clones, around three quarters seen once, with approximately 2.6% in the top ten. This chain uses TRBV11-2 with TRBJ1-1; TRBD1 matches at 7 bases. The TCR comes from a human patient who received a liver transplant. Some T cells may be the graft donor's. Sequenced here: CD4+ T cells from blood, sampled at the roughly 15-month timepoint. CDR3 in amino acids: CASSDRDEAFF. In DNA form, the CDR3 reads TGTGCCAGCAGCGACAGGGATGAGGCTTTCTTT.